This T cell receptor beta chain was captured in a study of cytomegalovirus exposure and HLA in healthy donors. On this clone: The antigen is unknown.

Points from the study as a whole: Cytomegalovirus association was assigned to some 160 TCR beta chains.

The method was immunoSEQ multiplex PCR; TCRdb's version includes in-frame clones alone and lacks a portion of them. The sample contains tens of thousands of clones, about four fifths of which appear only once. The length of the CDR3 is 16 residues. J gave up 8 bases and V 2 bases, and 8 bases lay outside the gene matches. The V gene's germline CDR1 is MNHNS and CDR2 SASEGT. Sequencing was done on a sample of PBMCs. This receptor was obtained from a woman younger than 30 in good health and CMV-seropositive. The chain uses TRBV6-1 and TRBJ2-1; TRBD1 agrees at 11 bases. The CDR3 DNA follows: TGTGCCAGCAGTGAATCCGGGACAGGGGGTATCGATGAGCAGTTCTTC. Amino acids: CASSESGTGGIDEQFF.